This T cell receptor beta chain was observed in a study of OX40 agonist ivuxolimab in advanced cancers. At the level of the study: Averaging around 60 years in age, with a range of about 23 to 80, the cohort was around 83% male. The study, taken as a whole, reports: At 0.1 to 3.0 mg/kg, CD4+ and CD8+ blood T cells expanded clonally by week 6.

Germline CDR1 reads LGHNA; CDR2 reads YNFKEQ. The CDR3 spans 17 residues. Between the trimmed V and J ends, which lost 2 bases and 0 bases, there was a span of 13 bases. A note on this clone: Antigen specificity is unknown.

This table comes from immunoSEQ multiplex PCR, and its TCRdb copy is limited to in-frame clones, with some not included. The sample holds tens of thousands of clones, approximately 81% seen once. The gene calls are TRBV4-2 and TRBJ1-4; D remains ambiguous. Material: CD4+ or CD8+ T cells sorted from blood, obtained in a trial of the OX40 agonist ivuxolimab. The sequence was collected from an adult with an advanced solid tumor such as melanoma, head and neck, liver or kidney cancer. As DNA, the CDR3 is TGTGCCAGCAGCCAATGGAGTGCCTCCTCAACTAATGAAAAACTGTTTTTT. Translated, it gives CASSQWSASSTNEKLFF.